The clone carrying this T cell receptor beta chain was seen a few times. Its antigen is as yet unknown. CD4+ cells of the naive, central memory, regulatory and stem cell-like memory types were sorted via CD45RO/CCR7/CD25/CD127/CD95/CD27. The data were taken from a study of beta chain features in type 1 diabetes. The wider study: Cell yields, gender and age were comparable in patients and healthy donors. Whole-study findings and limits: Sequencing the cDNA could make cells with high TCR expression show up more than they should. Moderate but significant shortening of TCRB CDR3s was recorded in all four CD4+ subsets from Type 1 diabetes patients.

Expressed TCRB transcripts were sequenced after all isolated RNA was converted to cDNA. This table comes from immunoSEQ multiplex PCR, and its TCRdb copy is limited to in-frame clones, with some not included. The data contain some 350,000 clones, 8% to 10% of them seen just once; the ten biggest clones take up 0.6%. The receptor was isolated from a man aged 30 to 39 with type 1 diabetes. Sequencing used central memory CD4+ T cells from blood.

The CDR3 region is CASSLLSTTGMAFF. The CDR3 DNA reads TGTGCCAGCAGCTTACTGTCAACCACAGGGATGGCTTTCTTT. The V gene is TRBV7-9, the J gene TRBJ1-1; weak D call: TRBD1 (6 bases). V was clipped by 2 bases and J by 11 bases, with 18 bases between them. Germline CDR1 is SEHNR and CDR2 is FQNEAQ (reference sequence). This CDR3 is 14 amino acids long.